This passage covers 26 T cell receptor beta chains from one sample sequenced in a study of cytomegalovirus exposure and HLA in healthy donors. Only in-frame clones appear in the TCRdb table, and some are missing; sequencing was by immunoSEQ multiplex PCR. The sample contains about 98,000 clones, 70% to 90% of which appear only once. The specimen sequenced was PBMCs. Every receptor here comes from a woman aged 30 to 39 in good health and CMV-seronegative.

In its sample, this clone was seen once. The chain links TRBV9 to TRBJ2-5; TRBD2 agrees at 8 bases. Germline loops: CDR1 SGDLS, CDR2 YYNGEE. This CDR3 region has 16 residues. The trim removed 1 base at V and 4 bases at J, leaving 9 bases unmatched. The CDR3 loop is CASSVLGGGYLETQYF. CDR3 bases: TGTGCCAGCAGCGTACTAGGCGGGGGGTATCTAGAGACCCAGTACTTC. Drawing the rest from reference TRBV9 and TRBJ2-5, the complete variable domain is DSGVTQTPKHLITATGQRVTLRCSPRSGDLSVYWYQQSLDQGLQFLIQYYNGEERAKGNILERFSAQQFPDLHSELNLSSLELGDSALYFCASSVLGGGYLETQYFGPGTRLLVL.

This chain links TRBV19 with TRBJ1-5; TRBD1 is a possible D gene (6 bases). The CDR3 spans 16 residues. The V gene lost 2 bases and the J gene lost 5 bases, with 16 bases spanning the gap. Germline V gives CDR1 LNHDA, CDR2 SQIVND (reference sequence). CDR3 nucleotides: TGTGCCAGTAGTATACTTCGGGGGGCGAGTCATCAGCCCCAGCATTTT. This gives the protein CASSILRGASHQPQHF. Based on the CDR3 plus reference TRBV19 and TRBJ1-5, the full variable domain is DGGITQSPKYLFRKEGQNVTLSCEQNLNHDAMYWYRQDPGQGLRLIYYSQIVNDFQKGDIAEGYSVSREKKESFPLTVTSAQKNPTAFYLCASSILRGASHQPQHFGDGTRLSIL.

The J gene is TRBJ1-4, the V gene TRBV19; D is ambiguous. This CDR3 contains 14 residues. CDR1 LNHDA and CDR2 SQIVND come from the germline V gene (reference sequence). With 6 bases removed from V and 9 bases from J, the gap between germline ends came to 17 bases. In DNA, the CDR3 is TGTGCCAGTAGGACGGTCGCGGGATACCAAAAACTGTTTTTT. Encoded protein: CASRTVAGYQKLFF.

The chain uses TRBV21-1 and TRBJ2-1; the table's D call TRBD2 went unverified against the DNA. TRBV21-1 is a documented pseudogene. CDR3 length: 20 amino acids. Written as DNA, the CDR3 is TGTGCCAGCAGCGCCCACAGGACTAGCGGGAGGGGGCCTTCCTACAATGAGCAGTTCTTC. It translates to CASSAHRTSGRGPSYNEQFF.

This clone was seen only a few times. At one boundary the junction diverges from the germline segment, which might be a read error. The chain recombines TRBV7-8 with TRBJ2-7; 9 bases map to TRBD2. Germline CDR1 SGHVS, CDR2 FQNEAQ. The CDR3 covers 15 residues. This CDR3 is CASSLGRGGSHEQYF. The CDR3 coding sequence is TGTGCCAGCAGCTTAGGGCGGGGGGGCTCCCACGAGCAGTACTTC. Supplemented by reference TRBV7-8 and TRBJ2-7, the full variable domain reads GAGVSQSPRYKVAKRGQDVALRCDPISGHVSLFWYQQALGQGPEFLTYFQNEAQLDKSGLPSDRFFAERPEGSVSTLKIQRTQQEDSAVYLCASSLGRGGSHEQYFGPGTRLTVT.

The chain uses TRBV10-3 and TRBJ1-1, with 7 bases matching TRBD1. CDR3 size: 13 residues. Germline CDR1 and CDR2: ENHRY and SYGVKD. With V trimmed by 5 bases and J by 5 bases, 5 bases remained unmatched. The CDR3 DNA follows: TGTGCCATCAGTCGAACAGGGGAAACTGAAGCTTTCTTT. The encoded protein is CAISRTGETEAFF.

The rearrangement uses TRBV19 and TRBJ1-2; unclear D gene. This CDR3 comprises 14 residues. Germline V gene sequence: CDR1 LNHDA, CDR2 SQIVND (reference sequence). Trimming cost V 3 bases and J 8 bases, with 16 bases left between them. The CDR3 nucleotides read TGTGCCAGTAGTATTACCCCCCGGTCCTGGGGCTACACCTTC. It translates to CASSITPRSWGYTF.

V usage is TRBV10-3 and J usage is TRBJ1-1; a weak D match, TRBD1 (6 bases). There are 12 residues in the CDR3. The V end was cut by 11 bases, the J end by 1 base, with 11 bases between. Germline values: CDR1 ENHRY, CDR2 SYGVKD. For the CDR3, the DNA is TGTGCCGCCCGACAGGCGAACACTGAAGCTTTCTTT. It encodes CAARQANTEAFF.

The sample holds a few counts of this clone. The chain is built from TRBV12-2 and TRBJ1-5; TRBD1, the D gene given by the table, was not confirmed from the DNA. TRBV12-2 is a pseudogene locus. The CDR3 spans 17 residues. DNA for the CDR3: TGTGCAAGTCGCGACCCGGACAGAAGATATAGCAATCAGCCCCAGCATTTT. Its protein is CASRDPDRRYSNQPQHF.

The rearrangement links TRBV5-4 to TRBJ2-2; 10 bases agree with TRBD2. Germline V gene lookup returns CDR1 SGHNT and CDR2 YYREEE (reference sequence). The CDR3 covers 17 residues. V shed 0 bases, J shed 7 bases, and the junction held 9 bases outside the gene matches. The CDR3 reads CASSLAGAGGLVGELFF. The CDR3 DNA is TGTGCCAGCAGCTTGGCCGGAGCGGGAGGGCTTGTCGGGGAGCTGTTTTTT.

V and J are TRBV7-8 and TRBJ1-1, with D perhaps TRBD1 (6 bases). This CDR3 has 14 residues. CDR1 SGHVS and CDR2 FQNEAQ come from the germline V gene. Deletions cut 3 bases from V and 4 bases from J, with 12 bases between. CDR3 nucleotides: TGTGCCAGCAGCTTTCTTACAGGGAGCACTGAAGCTTTCTTT. Amino acids: CASSFLTGSTEAFF.

The genes are TRBV7-2 and TRBJ1-2; 7 bases line up with TRBD1. Germline CDR1 and CDR2: SGHTA and FQGNSA. V was pared by 5 bases and J by 1 base, with 4 bases of the junction left unmatched. CDR3 length: 14 residues. The DNA of the CDR3 is TGTGCCAGCAGCGAGGGGACAGTTAACTATGGCTACACCTTC. Residues: CASSEGTVNYGYTF.

This chain links TRBV19 with TRBJ1-1; no firm D call. V lost 3 bases to trimming and J lost 5 bases, with 10 bases between them. CDR3 length: 13 residues. Germline V gene lookup returns CDR1 LNHDA and CDR2 SQIVND (reference sequence). This chain's CDR3 is CASSMSGMTEAFF. The DNA for the CDR3 is TGTGCCAGTAGTATGTCGGGGATGACTGAAGCTTTCTTT.

This chain joins TRBV27 and TRBJ1-1, with 7 bases identical to TRBD1. The V segment lost 3 bases and the J segment 4 bases; nucleotides outside the gene matches: 5. This CDR3 has 14 amino acids. Germline V gene sequence: CDR1 MNHEY, CDR2 SMNVEV (reference sequence). The CDR3 sequence is CASSFVDRATEAFF. The CDR3 DNA follows: TGTGCCAGCAGTTTCGTAGACAGGGCCACTGAAGCTTTCTTT.

The chain joins TRBV7-9 to TRBJ2-3; D is unresolved. Germline V gene data show CDR1 as SEHNR and CDR2 as FQNEAQ (reference sequence). CDR3 length: 15 residues. Trimming took 0 bases from V and 5 from J, leaving 12 bases between them. For the CDR3, the DNA is TGTGCCAGCAGCTTAGCGCTACAGCCTGGAGATACGCAGTATTTT. Translated: CASSLALQPGDTQYF. Filled out from reference TRBV7-9 and TRBJ2-3, the complete variable domain reads DTGVSQNPRHKITKRGQNVTFRCDPISEHNRLYWYRQTLGQGPEFLTYFQNEAQLEKSRLLSDRFSAERPKGSFSTLEIQRTEQGDSAMYLCASSLALQPGDTQYFGPGTRLTVL.

This chain joins TRBV18 and TRBJ1-4; 8 bases agree with TRBD1. The CDR3 runs to 14 residues. The trim removed 3 bases at V and 8 bases at J, leaving 5 bases unmatched. The germline V gene has CDR1 KGHSH and CDR2 LQKENI. CDR3 bases: TGTGCCAGCTCACCGACAGGGGAGGTCGAAAAACTGTTTTTT. It yields the protein CASSPTGEVEKLFF.

The CDR3 nucleotides read TGCGCCAGCAGCGGACCGGGACAGGGAACAGATACGCAGTATTTT. Protein product: CASSGPGQGTDTQYF. The chain combines TRBV5-1 with TRBJ2-3; TRBD1 aligns across 9 bases. CDR1 is SGHRS, CDR2 YFSETQ, per germline. The CDR3 extends over 15 amino acids. The V segment lost 4 bases and the J segment 3 bases; nucleotides outside the gene matches: 6. Looking up the rest from reference TRBV5-1 and TRBJ2-3 gives the full variable domain: KAGVTQTPRYLIKTRGQQVTLSCSPISGHRSVSWYQQTPGQGLQFLFEYFSETQRNKGNFPGRFSGRQFSNSRSEMNVSTLELGDSALYLCASSGPGQGTDTQYFGPGTRLTVL.

The rearrangement uses TRBV19 and TRBJ1-2; possible D gene TRBD1, 6 bases. Germline values: CDR1 LNHDA, CDR2 SQIVND (reference sequence). V shed 10 bases and J shed 1 base, with 13 bases lying between them. The CDR3 loop spans 13 amino acids. Here the CDR3 reads CATWTASNYGYTF. The CDR3 DNA is TGTGCCACCTGGACAGCCAGTAACTATGGCTACACCTTC.

CDR3 in amino acids: CASSVGGLAGVYNEQFF. The CDR3, as DNA: TGTGCCAGCAGCGTCGGGGGGCTCGCAGGGGTATACAATGAGCAGTTCTTC. The V and J genes are TRBV7-9 and TRBJ2-1; D possibly corresponds to TRBD2 (7 bases). CDR1 is SEHNR, CDR2 FQNEAQ, per germline (reference sequence). The CDR3 is 17 amino acids. V was trimmed by 5 bases and J by 4 bases, leaving 21 bases between them.

The J gene is TRBJ2-1, the V gene TRBV10-2; TRBD1 agrees at 9 bases. Germline trimming cut 6 bases from V and 8 bases from J; bases unmatched to any gene: 8. Germline assignment: CDR1 WSHSY and CDR2 SAAADI. This CDR3 is 14 amino acids long. CDR3 in amino acids: CASRMGQGVDEQFF. The CDR3 DNA reads as TGCGCCAGCAGGATGGGACAGGGTGTCGATGAGCAGTTCTTC.

CDR3 amino acids: CASSQDIVNSPLHF. CDR3 nucleotide sequence: TGCGCCAGCAGCCAAGATATTGTGAATTCACCCCTCCACTTT. The genes are TRBV4-1 and TRBJ1-6, with unresolved D. Germline V lookup: CDR1 MGHRA, CDR2 YSYEKL. V gave up 0 bases and J gave up 7 bases, with 7 bases separating them. The CDR3 is 14 residues long.

In the case of this clone: Additional DNA sequences in this sample encode the identical CDR3. The V gene is TRBV11-3, the J gene TRBJ2-1; 14 nucleotides line up with TRBD2. The CDR3 is made up of 15 amino acids. Germline V lookup: CDR1 SGHNT, CDR2 YENEEA. V lost 4 bases and J lost 9; bases outside the gene matches: 5. CDR3 coding DNA: TGTGCCAGCAGCTCAGGACTAGCGGGAGGTGGTGAGCAGTTCTTC. It specifies CASSSGLAGGGEQFF.

The chain employs TRBV2 and TRBJ1-5; 7 bases are a match to TRBD1. The CDR3 totals 14 residues. Germline V gene data show CDR1 as SNHLY and CDR2 as FYNNEI. V shed 6 bases, J shed 1 base, and the junction held 3 bases outside the gene matches. Here the CDR3 DNA reads TGTGCCAGCAGGCCAGGGGGAAGCAATCAGCCCCAGCATTTT. It translates to CASRPGGSNQPQHF.

The J gene is TRBJ1-5, the V gene TRBV27; weak D call: TRBD1 (5 bases). This CDR3 is built from 18 residues. Trimming stripped 1 base from V and 5 bases from J, with 21 bases between. From germline, CDR1 is MNHEY and CDR2 SMNVEV (reference sequence). The CDR3 region is CASSLYPPSSRVDQPQHF. In DNA, the CDR3 is TGTGCCAGCAGTTTATATCCCCCCTCCTCCAGGGTCGATCAGCCCCAGCATTTT.

The DNA for the CDR3 is TGCGCCAGCAGCTTGTCTCGAAATAGGACAGGGGTGCCTAGATCTGGAAACACCATATATTTT. Translated, it gives CASSLSRNRTGVPRSGNTIYF. The chain is built from TRBV5-1 and TRBJ1-3; 9 nucleotides align to TRBD1. Germline CDR1 SGHRS, CDR2 YFSETQ. J lost 1 base, V lost 1 base, and 18 bases had no gene match. The CDR3 is made up of 21 amino acids.

This clone was observed a handful of times. The chain carries TRBV5-1 and TRBJ1-1, with a possible D match to TRBD1 (6 bases). CDR1 is SGHRS, CDR2 YFSETQ, per germline. The CDR3 spans 11 residues. Trimming pared 5 bases from V and 4 bases from J, leaving 6 bases between. CDR3 sequence (DNA): TGCGCCAGCAGGGGGGCCACTGAAGCTTTCTTT. Protein product: CASRGATEAFF. Combining the CDR3 with reference TRBV5-1 and TRBJ1-1 gives the whole variable domain KAGVTQTPRYLIKTRGQQVTLSCSPISGHRSVSWYQQTPGQGLQFLFEYFSETQRNKGNFPGRFSGRQFSNSRSEMNVSTLELGDSALYLCASRGATEAFFGQGTRLTVV.